This T cell receptor beta chain emerged from a study of shared clonotypes between healthy human individuals. Overall study results and limits: The expectation was that sequencing depth would affect clonotype sharing among donors. When compared with the clonotypes that were shared by all four sorted-subset donors, the non-shared clonotypes turned out to have lower generation probabilities. What naive subsets generally showed was a larger estimated richness than memory subsets showed.

In regard to this clone: Its cognate antigen is unknown.

Subsets obtained from CD4+ cells comprised CD45RA+ naive and CD45RA-negative memory cells. The data were produced by immunoSEQ multiplex PCR, yet TCRdb's version contains in-frame clones alone and is incomplete. The sample consists of about 2.4 million clones, roughly 93% of them appearing once. Unmatched junction bases numbered 3, after V lost 5 bases and J lost 2 bases. This CDR3 is 15 amino acids long. Germline values: CDR1 LNHDA, CDR2 SQIVND (reference sequence). Material for sequencing was naive CD4+ T cells from PBMCs. This sample's subset: CD45RA+ positively selected. This chain connects TRBV19 to TRBJ2-1; 10 nucleotides line up with TRBD1. The sequence came from a man younger than 35 in good health. Some clones in this sample may be carry-over from other donors' samples. The CDR3 spells CASSAGQGAYNEQFF. CDR3 sequence (DNA): TGTGCCAGTAGTGCCGGACAGGGGGCCTACAATGAGCAGTTCTTC.